This record covers a single TCR beta chain. The antigen remains unidentified. This specimen belongs to a study of blood T cells in healthy people across ages. Study findings and constraints: Long-lived donors had more naive CD4+ cells and higher diversity than aged donors. Total diversity from one million sequenced T cells was likely underestimated.

The use of a sample-barcoded 5' primer and a J-beta primer mix characterized a second PCR of about 7 to 12 cycles. TCRdb re-analysed the 5' RACE reads in MiXCR, keeping a single row per CDR3 protein. The sample records about 1.4 million distinct CDR3 sequences, 59% being singletons. Per germline, CDR1 LGHDT and CDR2 YNNKEL (reference sequence). There are 14 residues in the CDR3. Trimming took off 0 bases at V and 2 bases at J, with 8 bases between the two ends. V and J are TRBV3-1 and TRBJ2-7; D gene uncertain. The receptor was derived from a young man in good health. Sequenced sample: blood. CDR3 nucleotides: TGTGCCAGCAGCCAAGAGTGGCGGACCTACGAGCAGTACTTC. Translating gives CASSQEWRTYEQYF.